Included here is one T cell receptor (beta chain) sequence, with context. The sample is drawn from a study of OX40 agonist ivuxolimab in advanced cancers. Study summary: Ivuxolimab doses were 0.01, 0.1, 0.3, 1.5, 3 or 10 mg/kg every 2 weeks. The dose-escalation group included hepatocellular carcinoma, melanoma, renal cell carcinoma and head and neck cancer.

V trimming: 7 bases; J trimming: 7 bases; junction bases outside the gene matches: 4. The CDR3 is 14 amino acids. Per the germline V gene, CDR1 is MNHEY and CDR2 is SMNVEV (reference sequence). Assay: immunoSEQ multiplex PCR; the TCRdb copy retains only in-frame clones and omits some. The sample includes tens of thousands of clones, 80% to 95% of them seen just once. The receptor was derived from an adult with an advanced solid tumor such as melanoma, head and neck, liver or kidney cancer. The rearrangement joins TRBV27 to TRBJ1-6; 10 bases are shared with TRBD1. The sample in question was CD4+ or CD8+ T cells sorted from blood, obtained in a trial of the OX40 agonist ivuxolimab. The CDR3 loop reads CASTGTGENSPLHF. The CDR3 DNA reads TGTGCCAGCACCGGGACAGGGGAAAATTCACCCCTCCACTTT.